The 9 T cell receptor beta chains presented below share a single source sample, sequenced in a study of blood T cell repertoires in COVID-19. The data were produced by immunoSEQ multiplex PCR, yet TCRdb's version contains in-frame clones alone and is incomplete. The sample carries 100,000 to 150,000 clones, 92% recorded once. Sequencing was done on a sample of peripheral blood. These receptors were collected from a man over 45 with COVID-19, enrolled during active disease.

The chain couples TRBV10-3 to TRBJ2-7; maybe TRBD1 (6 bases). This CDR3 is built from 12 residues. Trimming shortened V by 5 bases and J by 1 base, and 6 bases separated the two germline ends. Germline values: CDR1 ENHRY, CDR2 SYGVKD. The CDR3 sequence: CAISTGSYEQYV. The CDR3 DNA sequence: TGTGCCATCAGTACAGGGTCCTACGAGCAGTACGTC.

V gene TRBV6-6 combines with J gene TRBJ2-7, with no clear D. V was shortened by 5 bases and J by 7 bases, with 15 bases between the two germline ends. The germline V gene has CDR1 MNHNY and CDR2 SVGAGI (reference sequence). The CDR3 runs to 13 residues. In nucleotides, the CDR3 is TGTGCCAGCAGTGCCCTTGAGGTTTTGGAGCAGTACTTC. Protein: CASSALEVLEQYF.

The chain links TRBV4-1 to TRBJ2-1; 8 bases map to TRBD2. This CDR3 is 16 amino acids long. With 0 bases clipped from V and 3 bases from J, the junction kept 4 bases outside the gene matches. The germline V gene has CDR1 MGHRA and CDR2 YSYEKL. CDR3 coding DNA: TGCGCCAGCAGCCAAGAAGCGGGAGCTATCTACAATGAGCAGTTCTTC. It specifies CASSQEAGAIYNEQFF.

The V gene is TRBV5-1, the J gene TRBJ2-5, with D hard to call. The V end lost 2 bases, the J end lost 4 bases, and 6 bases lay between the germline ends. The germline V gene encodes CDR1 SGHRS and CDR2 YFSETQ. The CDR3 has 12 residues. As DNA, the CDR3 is TGCGCCAGCAGCTTCCCAGGAGAGACCCAGTACTTC. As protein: CASSFPGETQYF.

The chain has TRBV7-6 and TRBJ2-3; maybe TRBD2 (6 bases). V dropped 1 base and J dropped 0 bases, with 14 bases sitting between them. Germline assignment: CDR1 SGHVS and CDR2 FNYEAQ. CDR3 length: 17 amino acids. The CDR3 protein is CASSLVGGISSTDTQYF. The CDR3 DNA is TGTGCCAGCAGCTTAGTGGGCGGGATCTCTAGCACAGATACGCAGTATTTT.

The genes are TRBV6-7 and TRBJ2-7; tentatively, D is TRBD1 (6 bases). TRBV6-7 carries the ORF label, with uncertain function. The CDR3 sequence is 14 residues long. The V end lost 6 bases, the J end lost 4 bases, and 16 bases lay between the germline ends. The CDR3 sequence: CASREQGKGYEQYF. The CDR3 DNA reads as TGTGCCAGCAGGGAACAGGGAAAGGGGTACGAGCAGTACTTC.

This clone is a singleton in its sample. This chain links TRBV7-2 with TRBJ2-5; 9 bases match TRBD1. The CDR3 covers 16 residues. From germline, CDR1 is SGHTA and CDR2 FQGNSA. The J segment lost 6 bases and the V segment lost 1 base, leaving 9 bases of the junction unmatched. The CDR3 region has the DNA TGTGCCAGCAGCTTAGGTGTGGGACAGGGCAGGAAGACCCAGTACTTC. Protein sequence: CASSLGVGQGRKTQYF.

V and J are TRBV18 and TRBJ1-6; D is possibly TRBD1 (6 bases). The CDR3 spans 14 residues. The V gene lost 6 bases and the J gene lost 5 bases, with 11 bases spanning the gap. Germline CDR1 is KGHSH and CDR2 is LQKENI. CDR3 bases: TGTGCCAGCTCTTCCAGGGGAGATAATTCACCCCTCCACTTT. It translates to CASSSRGDNSPLHF.

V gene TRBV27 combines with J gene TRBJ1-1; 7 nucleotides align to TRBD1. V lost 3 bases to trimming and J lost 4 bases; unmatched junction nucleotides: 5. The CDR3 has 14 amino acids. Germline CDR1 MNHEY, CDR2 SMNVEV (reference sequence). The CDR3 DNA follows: TGTGCCAGCAGTTTTACAGGGGTGGCCACTGAAGCTTTCTTT. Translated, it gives CASSFTGVATEAFF.